These 9 T cell receptor beta chains came from one sample sequenced in a study of T cell repertoires in cytomegalovirus infection. For these TCRs, the target antigens are not known. From the reads, TCRdb called clonotypes with MiXCR, one entry per CDR3 protein. The sample has about 700,000 distinct CDR3 sequences; approximately 33% are singletons. Sequences were derived from cultured PBMCs, sampled from culture after CMV antigen stimulation. The receptors originated from a human donor in good health (CMV status not recorded). Some clones in this sample may be carry-over from other donors' samples.

V gene TRBV12-3 or TRBV12-4 combines with J gene TRBJ2-3, with 8 bases identical to TRBD2. The J segment lost 5 bases and the V segment lost 6 bases, leaving 13 bases of the junction unmatched. The CDR3 is 16 residues long. DNA for the CDR3: TGTGCCAGCAGCCCGGGGGGGGCGCCCACTGGAGATACGCAGTATTTT. Its translation is CASSPGGAPTGDTQYF.

This clonotype was counted a few times. This sequence joins TRBV11-2 and TRBJ2-1; 7 bases match TRBD2. V gave up 6 bases and J gave up 0 bases; unmatched junction bases: 14. Per germline, CDR1 SGHAT and CDR2 FQNNGV. CDR3 length: 18 residues. The CDR3 region has the DNA TGTGCCAGCAGTCCCTCGTTTGCGGGGGTTCGCTCCTACAATGAGCAGTTCTTC. Amino acids: CASSPSFAGVRSYNEQFF. Full variable domain (rest looked up from reference TRBV11-2 and TRBJ2-1): EAGVAQSPRYKIIEKRQSVAFWCNPISGHATLYWYQQILGQGPKLLIQFQNNGVVDDSQLPKDRFSAERLKGVDSTLKIQPAKLEDSAVYLCASSPSFAGVRSYNEQFFGPGTRLTVL.

Many counts were recorded for this clonotype. CDR3 residues: CASSPPGQGRYEKLFF. The CDR3 DNA follows: TGTGCCAGCAGCCCCCCCGGGCAGGGGAGGTATGAAAAACTGTTTTTT. The V and J genes are TRBV7-6 and TRBJ1-4; TRBD1 might be the D (6 bases). There are 16 residues in the CDR3. V was shortened by 5 bases and J by 6 bases, with 19 bases between the two germline ends. Germline-derived CDR1 and CDR2 are SGHVS and FNYEAQ.

For this clonotype: A read error may account for a junction end that differs from germline. The chain recombines TRBV5-6 with TRBJ2-7; TRBD1 matches 10 bases. The CDR3 spans 15 residues. The germline CDR1 and CDR2 sequences are SGHDT and YYEEEE. CDR3 sequence (DNA): TGTGCCAGCAGCTTGTGGCTAAACGCCGGGACAGGGGTGAACTTC. This encodes CASSLWLNAGTGVNF.

The chain employs TRBV2 and TRBJ2-2; D possibly corresponds to TRBD1 (6 bases). Trimming took off 8 bases at V and 8 bases at J, with 18 bases between the two ends. CDR3 length: 14 amino acids. Germline V gene data show CDR1 as SNHLY and CDR2 as FYNNEI. The CDR3 protein is CASLDRSFEGELFF. DNA of the CDR3: TGTGCCAGCCTTGACAGGTCCTTCGAAGGGGAGCTGTTTTTT.

The sample holds one count of this clonotype. The chain carries TRBV6-5 and TRBJ2-7; D is tentatively TRBD1 or TRBD2 (5 bases each). Germline loops: CDR1 MNHEY, CDR2 SVGAGI. V was trimmed by 9 bases and J by 4 bases, leaving 19 bases between them. The CDR3 is made up of 14 amino acids. CDR3 residues: CASCRDLGAYEQYF. CDR3 nucleotides: TGTGCCAGTTGCCGGGACCTGGGAGCTTACGAGCAGTACTTC.

This clonotype was seen at least ten times. V is TRBV7-8 and J is TRBJ1-1; the match to TRBD1 covers 9 bases. Germline V gives CDR1 SGHVS, CDR2 FQNEAQ. With V trimmed by 5 bases and J by 8 bases, 9 bases remained unmatched. The CDR3 has 14 residues. Here the CDR3 reads CASSHWDRATEAFF. The CDR3 region has the DNA TGTGCCAGCAGCCACTGGGACAGGGCTACAGAAGCTTTCTTT.

This clonotype was counted a few times. The chain carries TRBV6-2 or TRBV6-3 and TRBJ2-7; D remains unclear. In germline, CDR1 is MNHEY, CDR2 SVGEGT. Trimming removed 7 bases at V and 0 bases at J, with 10 bases between. This CDR3 has 13 amino acids. The CDR3 region is CASTIYPSYEQYF. The CDR3 DNA is TGTGCCAGCACTATATACCCCTCCTACGAGCAGTACTTC.

The V call is TRBV24-1, the J call TRBJ1-5, with D possibly being TRBD1 (6 bases). CDR3 size: 15 residues. V was trimmed by 8 bases and J by 0 bases, leaving 13 bases between them. Germline values: CDR1 KGHDR, CDR2 SFDVKD. The CDR3 nucleotides read TGTGCCACCATCGGGACACGGACTAGCAATCAGCCCCAGCATTTT. This translates into CATIGTRTSNQPQHF.